This T cell receptor beta chain was documented in a study of blood T cell repertoires in COVID-19. In the study overall: The United States, Italy and Spain provided the acute and convalescent COVID-19 samples.

The germline CDR1 and CDR2 sequences are MNHNS and SASEGT. The CDR3 contains 15 residues. The junction had 2 bases not matched to a gene; V was cut back by 1 base and J by 6 bases. Those who participated ranged in age from about 18 to 89 years and resided in approximately 23 US areas. Resolution of symptoms, clearance, or two negative PCRs was present in recovered Cohort 3 donors. Measured with immunoSEQ multiplex PCR; TCRdb has only the in-frame clones, and not every one. The sample yields about 290,000 clones, 89% seen once. Sequencing was carried out using PBMCs or T cells enriched from blood (not recorded which). This TCR derives from a woman aged 40 to 50 who had recovered from COVID-19. The genes are TRBV6-1 and TRBJ2-2; 10 bases are a match to TRBD2. CDR3 region: CASSEGLAGAGELFF. The DNA for the CDR3 is TGTGCCAGCAGTGAAGGTCTAGCGGGGGCCGGGGAGCTGTTTTTT.